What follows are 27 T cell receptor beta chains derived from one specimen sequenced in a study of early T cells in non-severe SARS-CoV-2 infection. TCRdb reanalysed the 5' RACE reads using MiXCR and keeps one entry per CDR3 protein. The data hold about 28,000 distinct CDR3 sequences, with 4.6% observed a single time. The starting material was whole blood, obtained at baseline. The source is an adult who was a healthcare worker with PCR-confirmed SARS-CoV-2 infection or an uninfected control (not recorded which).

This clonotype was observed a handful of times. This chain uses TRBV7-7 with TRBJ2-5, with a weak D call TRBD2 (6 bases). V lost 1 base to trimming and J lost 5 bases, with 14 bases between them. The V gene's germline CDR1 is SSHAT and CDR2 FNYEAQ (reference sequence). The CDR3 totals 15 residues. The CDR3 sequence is CASSLVGGASETQYF. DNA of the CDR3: TGTGCCAGCAGCTTAGTCGGCGGGGCCTCGGAGACCCAGTACTTC.

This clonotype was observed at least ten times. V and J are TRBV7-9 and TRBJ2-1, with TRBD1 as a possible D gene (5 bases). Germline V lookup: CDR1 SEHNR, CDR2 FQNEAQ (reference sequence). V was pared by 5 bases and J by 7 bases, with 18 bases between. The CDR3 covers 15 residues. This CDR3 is CASSVVQGLRNEQFF. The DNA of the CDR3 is TGTGCCAGCAGCGTGGTCCAGGGTCTGAGGAATGAGCAGTTCTTC.

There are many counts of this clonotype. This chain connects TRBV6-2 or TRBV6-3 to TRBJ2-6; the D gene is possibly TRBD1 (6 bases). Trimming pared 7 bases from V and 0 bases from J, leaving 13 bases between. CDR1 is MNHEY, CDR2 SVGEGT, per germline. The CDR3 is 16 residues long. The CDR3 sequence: CASNPDRTSGANVLTF. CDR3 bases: TGTGCCAGCAACCCGGACAGAACCTCTGGGGCCAACGTCCTGACTTTC.

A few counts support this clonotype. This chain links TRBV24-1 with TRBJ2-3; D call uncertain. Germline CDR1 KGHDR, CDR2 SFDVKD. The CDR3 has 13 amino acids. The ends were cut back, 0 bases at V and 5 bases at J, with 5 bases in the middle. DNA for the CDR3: TGTGCCACCAGTGATTTGTTTGGAGATACGCAGTATTTT. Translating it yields CATSDLFGDTQYF.

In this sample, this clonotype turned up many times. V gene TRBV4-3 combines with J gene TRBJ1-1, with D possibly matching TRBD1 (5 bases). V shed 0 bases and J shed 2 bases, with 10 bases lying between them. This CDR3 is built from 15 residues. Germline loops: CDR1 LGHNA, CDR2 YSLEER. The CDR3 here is CASSQDGADNTEAFF. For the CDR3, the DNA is TGCGCCAGCAGCCAAGATGGGGCGGACAACACTGAAGCTTTCTTT.

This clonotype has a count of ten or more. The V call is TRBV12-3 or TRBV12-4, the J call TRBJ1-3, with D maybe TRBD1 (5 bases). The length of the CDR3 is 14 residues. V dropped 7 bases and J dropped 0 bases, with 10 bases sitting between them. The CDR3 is CASTLRGSGNTIYF. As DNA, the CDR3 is TGTGCCAGCACCTTGAGGGGCTCTGGAAACACCATATATTTT.

The CDR3 sequence: CASSRQGGLGYEQYF. The CDR3 DNA reads TGTGCCAGCAGCCGACAGGGGGGTCTGGGGTACGAGCAGTACTTC. V gene TRBV7-9 combines with J gene TRBJ2-7; 9 positions agree with TRBD1. This CDR3 comprises 15 residues. The germline V gene has CDR1 SEHNR and CDR2 FQNEAQ (reference sequence). With 5 bases clipped from V and 4 bases from J, the junction kept 9 bases outside the gene matches.

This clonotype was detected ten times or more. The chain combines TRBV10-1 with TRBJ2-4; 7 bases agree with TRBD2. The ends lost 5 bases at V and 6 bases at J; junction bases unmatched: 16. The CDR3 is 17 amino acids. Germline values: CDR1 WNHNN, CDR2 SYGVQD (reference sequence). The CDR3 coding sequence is TGCGCCAGCAGTCAAGCGGATTTGGGGGGGTACGGAAACATTCAGTACTTC. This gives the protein CASSQADLGGYGNIQYF.

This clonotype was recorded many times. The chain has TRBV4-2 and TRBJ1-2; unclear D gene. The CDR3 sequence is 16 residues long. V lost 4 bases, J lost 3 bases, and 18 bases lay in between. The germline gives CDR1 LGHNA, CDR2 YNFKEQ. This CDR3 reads CASSPDSWGGHYGYTF. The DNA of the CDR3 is TGTGCCAGCAGCCCAGACTCGTGGGGAGGGCACTATGGCTACACCTTC.

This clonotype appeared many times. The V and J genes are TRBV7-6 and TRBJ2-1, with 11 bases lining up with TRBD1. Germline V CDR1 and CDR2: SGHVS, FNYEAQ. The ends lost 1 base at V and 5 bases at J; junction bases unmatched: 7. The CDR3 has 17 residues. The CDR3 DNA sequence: TGTGCCAGCAGCTTAGGGGTACTGGGACAGGGGGACAATGAGCAGTTCTTC. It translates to CASSLGVLGQGDNEQFF.

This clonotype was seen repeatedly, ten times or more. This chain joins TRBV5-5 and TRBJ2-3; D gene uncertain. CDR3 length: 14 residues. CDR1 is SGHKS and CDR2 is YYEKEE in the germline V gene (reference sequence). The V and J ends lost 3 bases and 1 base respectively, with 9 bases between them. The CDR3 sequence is CASSSQTGTDTQYF. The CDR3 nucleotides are TGTGCCAGCAGCTCCCAAACAGGCACAGATACGCAGTATTTT.

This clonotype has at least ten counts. CDR3 amino acids: CSVNTGTYEQYF. For the CDR3, the DNA is TGCAGCGTCAATACAGGGACCTACGAGCAGTACTTC. The chain is built from TRBV29-1 and TRBJ2-7; maybe TRBD1 (6 bases). V lost 6 bases and J 2 bases, leaving 11 bases between the germline ends. CDR1 SQVTM and CDR2 ANQGSEA come from the germline V gene. This CDR3 comprises 12 residues.

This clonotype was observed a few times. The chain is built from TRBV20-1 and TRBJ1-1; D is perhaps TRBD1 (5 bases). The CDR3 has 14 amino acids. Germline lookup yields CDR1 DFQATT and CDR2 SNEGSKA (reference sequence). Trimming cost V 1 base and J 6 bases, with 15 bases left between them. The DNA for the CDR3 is TGCAGTGCTAGAGCCAAAAGGGGAGTCGCTGAAGCTTTCTTT. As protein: CSARAKRGVAEAFF.

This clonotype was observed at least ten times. In DNA form, the CDR3 reads TGTGCCAGCAGGGACATTGGATCATACGAGCAGTACTTC. It encodes CASRDIGSYEQYF. The chain employs TRBV21-1 and TRBJ2-7; the table's D call TRBD1 went unverified against the DNA. TRBV21-1 is designated a pseudogene. The CDR3 is 13 residues long.

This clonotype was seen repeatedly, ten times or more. The CDR3 bases are TGCAGTGCTAGAGGACTAGCGGGAGGCGTCAGATACAATGAGCAGTTCTTC. It is translated as CSARGLAGGVRYNEQFF. J is TRBJ2-1 and V is TRBV20-1; 13 nucleotides agree with TRBD2. The germline gives CDR1 DFQATT, CDR2 SNEGSKA (reference sequence). J gave up 4 bases and V 1 base, and 7 bases lay outside the gene matches. This CDR3 is 17 amino acids long.

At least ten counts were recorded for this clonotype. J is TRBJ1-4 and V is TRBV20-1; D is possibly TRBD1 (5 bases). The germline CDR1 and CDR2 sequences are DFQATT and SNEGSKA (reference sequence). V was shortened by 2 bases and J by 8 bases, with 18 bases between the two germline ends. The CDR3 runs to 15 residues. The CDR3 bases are TGCAGTGCTAGATTTCAGGAGGAGGAGGGGGAAAAACTGTTTTTT. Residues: CSARFQEEEGEKLFF.

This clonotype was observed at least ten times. This CDR3 is CASSSGTGRSNYGYTF. CDR3 in DNA: TGTGCCAGCTCCTCCGGGACAGGGAGATCGAACTATGGCTACACCTTC. This chain uses TRBV18 with TRBJ1-2; 9 nucleotides line up with TRBD1. CDR1 is KGHSH, CDR2 LQKENI, per germline. The CDR3 extends over 16 amino acids. Germline trimming cut 6 bases from V and 2 bases from J; bases unmatched to any gene: 10.

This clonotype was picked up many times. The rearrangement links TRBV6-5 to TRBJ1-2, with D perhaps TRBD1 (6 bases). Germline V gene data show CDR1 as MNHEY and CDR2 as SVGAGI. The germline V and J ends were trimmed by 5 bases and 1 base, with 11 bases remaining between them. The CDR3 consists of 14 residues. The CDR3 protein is CASSGGGNNYGYTF. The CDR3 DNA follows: TGTGCCAGCAGTGGAGGGGGTAATAACTATGGCTACACCTTC.

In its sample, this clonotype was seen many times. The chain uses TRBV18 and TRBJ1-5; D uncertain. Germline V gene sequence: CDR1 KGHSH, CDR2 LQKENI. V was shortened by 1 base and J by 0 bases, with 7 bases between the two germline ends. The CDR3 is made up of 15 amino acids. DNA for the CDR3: TGTGCCAGCTCACCACTGGGGTATAGCAATCAGCCCCAGCATTTT. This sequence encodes CASSPLGYSNQPQHF.

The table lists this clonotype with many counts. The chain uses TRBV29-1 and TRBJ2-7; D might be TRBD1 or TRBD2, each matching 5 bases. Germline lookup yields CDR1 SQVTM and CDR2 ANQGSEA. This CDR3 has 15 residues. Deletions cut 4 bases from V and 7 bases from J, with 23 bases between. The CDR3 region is CSVGGSAAPWGEQYF. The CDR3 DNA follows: TGCAGCGTTGGGGGGTCGGCGGCCCCATGGGGGGAGCAGTACTTC.

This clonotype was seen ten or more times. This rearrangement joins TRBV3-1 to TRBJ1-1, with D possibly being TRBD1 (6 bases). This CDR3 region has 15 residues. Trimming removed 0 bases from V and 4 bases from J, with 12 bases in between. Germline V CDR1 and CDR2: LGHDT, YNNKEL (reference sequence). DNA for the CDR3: TGTGCCAGCAGCCAAGAGGGAACAGGGATCACTGAAGCTTTCTTT. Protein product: CASSQEGTGITEAFF.

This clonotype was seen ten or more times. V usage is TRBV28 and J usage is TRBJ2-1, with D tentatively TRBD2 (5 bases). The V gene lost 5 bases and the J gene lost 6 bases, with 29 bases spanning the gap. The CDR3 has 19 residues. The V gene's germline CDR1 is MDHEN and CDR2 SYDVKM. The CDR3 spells CASSTYGPRGKPYSNEQFF. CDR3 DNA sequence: TGTGCCAGCAGTACATATGGCCCTAGAGGGAAACCTTACTCCAATGAGCAGTTCTTC.

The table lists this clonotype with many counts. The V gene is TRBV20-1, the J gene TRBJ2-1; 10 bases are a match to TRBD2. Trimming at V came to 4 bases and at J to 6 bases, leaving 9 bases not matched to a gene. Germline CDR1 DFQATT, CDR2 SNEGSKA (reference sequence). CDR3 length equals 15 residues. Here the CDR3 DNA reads TGCAGTGCTAATCCTAGCGGGAGTTTCTCCAATGAGCAGTTCTTC. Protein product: CSANPSGSFSNEQFF.

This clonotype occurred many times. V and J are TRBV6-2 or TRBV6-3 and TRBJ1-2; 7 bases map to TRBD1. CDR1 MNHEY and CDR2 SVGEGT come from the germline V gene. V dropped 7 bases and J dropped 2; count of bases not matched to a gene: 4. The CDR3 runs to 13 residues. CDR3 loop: CASNRGSNYGYTF. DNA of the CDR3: TGTGCCAGCAACAGGGGATCCAACTATGGCTACACCTTC.

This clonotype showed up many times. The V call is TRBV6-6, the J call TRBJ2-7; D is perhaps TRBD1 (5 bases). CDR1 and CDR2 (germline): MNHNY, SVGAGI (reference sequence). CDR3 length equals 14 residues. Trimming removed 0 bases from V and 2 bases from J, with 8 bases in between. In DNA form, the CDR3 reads TGTGCCAGCAGTTACTCATCCAGGGCCTACGAGCAGTACTTC. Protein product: CASSYSSRAYEQYF.

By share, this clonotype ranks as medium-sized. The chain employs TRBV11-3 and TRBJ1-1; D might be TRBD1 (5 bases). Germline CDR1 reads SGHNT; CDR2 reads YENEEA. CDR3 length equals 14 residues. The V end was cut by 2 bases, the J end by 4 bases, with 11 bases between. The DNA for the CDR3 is TGTGCCAGCAGCTTATCGGGGACGGGCACTGAAGCTTTCTTT. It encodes CASSLSGTGTEAFF.

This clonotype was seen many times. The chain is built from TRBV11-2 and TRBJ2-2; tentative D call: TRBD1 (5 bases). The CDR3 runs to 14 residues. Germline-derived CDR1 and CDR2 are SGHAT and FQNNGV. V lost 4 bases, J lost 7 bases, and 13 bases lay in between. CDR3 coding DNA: TGTGCCAGCAGCTCTCAGGGATCGGTCGGGGAGCTGTTTTTT. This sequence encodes CASSSQGSVGELFF.